The 27 T cell receptor beta chains in this list originate from one sample, sequenced in a study of cytotoxic CD8 clonotypes in ibrutinib-treated CLL. Method: immunoSEQ multiplex PCR; TCRdb's copy keeps in-frame clones and lacks some. The table records about 270,000 clones, approximately 79% of them present only once. The specimen was PBMCs, collected at disease progression, from a patient treated with ibrutinib. These receptors came from a human donor with chronic lymphocytic leukemia.

This clone has more than one count but fewer than ten. The chain links TRBV5-1 to TRBJ1-4; 7 bases line up with TRBD1. V lost 3 bases, J lost 0 bases, and 5 bases stayed unmatched. Germline-derived CDR1 and CDR2 are SGHRS and YFSETQ. This CDR3 comprises 16 residues. The CDR3 protein is CASSWTTGATNEKLFF. The DNA of the CDR3 is TGCGCCAGCAGCTGGACCACAGGGGCAACTAATGAAAAACTGTTTTTT. Full variable domain (missing parts from reference TRBV5-1 and TRBJ1-4): KAGVTQTPRYLIKTRGQQVTLSCSPISGHRSVSWYQQTPGQGLQFLFEYFSETQRNKGNFPGRFSGRQFSNSRSEMNVSTLELGDSALYLCASSWTTGATNEKLFFGSGTQLSVL.

This clone was counted only a few times. The chain employs TRBV2 and TRBJ2-5; D gene uncertain. In germline, CDR1 is SNHLY, CDR2 FYNNEI. Trimming cost V 6 bases and J 5 bases, with 22 bases left between them. This CDR3 region has 16 residues. The CDR3 nucleotides read TGTGCCAGCAGACAAACCGCTGCGTTATCTGGGGAGACCCAGTACTTC. Translated, it gives CASRQTAALSGETQYF.

V gene TRBV19 combines with J gene TRBJ1-1, with a possible D match to TRBD1 (5 bases). The germline V gene encodes CDR1 LNHDA and CDR2 SQIVND (reference sequence). This CDR3 is 17 amino acids long. Trimming cost V 4 bases and J 1 base, with 19 bases left between them. The CDR3 DNA reads TGTGCCAGTAGTACCCTACTAAAAGGGACGTCGAACACTGAAGCTTTCTTT. Encoded protein: CASSTLLKGTSNTEAFF.

This clone was seen a few times. The rearrangement uses TRBV15 and TRBJ1-1; D is undetermined. The CDR3 sequence is 12 residues long. Germline assignment: CDR1 LNHNV and CDR2 YYDKDF (reference sequence). With 5 bases removed from V and 8 bases from J, the gap between germline ends came to 12 bases. The CDR3 DNA reads as TGTGCCACCAGCGGCTCCCCGGACGAAGCTTTCTTT. Protein: CATSGSPDEAFF.

This clone was recorded only once. The identical CDR3 is also encoded by other nucleotide sequences in the sample. The chain joins TRBV5-1 to TRBJ2-5, with D possibly being TRBD2 (7 bases). The V end lost 3 bases, the J end lost 4 bases, and 13 bases lay between the germline ends. Germline assignment: CDR1 SGHRS and CDR2 YFSETQ. This CDR3 contains 14 residues. The CDR3 loop reads CASSWGGGAETQYF. The CDR3 coding sequence is TGCGCCAGCAGCTGGGGAGGGGGGGCAGAGACCCAGTACTTC.

This clone was observed a handful of times. V gene TRBV19 combines with J gene TRBJ2-2; D not resolved. V gave up 7 bases and J gave up 6 bases, with 9 bases separating them. The germline V gene encodes CDR1 LNHDA and CDR2 SQIVND (reference sequence). The CDR3 has 12 residues. Here the CDR3 DNA reads TGTGCCAGTATAGGGAAGGCCGGGGAGCTGTTTTTT. It yields the protein CASIGKAGELFF.

V gene TRBV5-4 combines with J gene TRBJ2-2; 12 bases are a match to TRBD1. Germline CDR1 is SGHNT and CDR2 is YYREEE (reference sequence). The CDR3 sequence is 16 residues long. Germline trimming cut 4 bases from V and 5 bases from J; bases unmatched to any gene: 6. In DNA form, the CDR3 reads TGTGCCAGCAGCCCGGGACAGGGGGCGGGTACCGGGGAGCTGTTTTTT. The encoded protein is CASSPGQGAGTGELFF.

This clone was detected only once. This sequence joins TRBV6-5 and TRBJ2-1; no clear D gene. The germline V gene has CDR1 MNHEY and CDR2 SVGAGI. Trimming stripped 2 bases from V and 6 bases from J, with 14 bases between. The CDR3 has 15 amino acids. CDR3 amino acids: CASSYQVTTINEQFF. The DNA for the CDR3 is TGTGCCAGCAGTTACCAAGTCACGACGATCAATGAGCAGTTCTTC.

The chain has TRBV4-1 and TRBJ2-1, with 7 bases lining up with TRBD2. With V trimmed by 1 base and J by 6 bases, 6 bases remained unmatched. The CDR3 is 15 amino acids. Per the germline V gene, CDR1 is MGHRA and CDR2 is YSYEKL. For the CDR3, the DNA is TGCGCCAGCAGCCAAGGAGCCAGGACTAGCAATGAGCAGTTCTTC. Translating it yields CASSQGARTSNEQFF.

The gene calls are TRBV5-6 and TRBJ2-1, with D uncertain. This CDR3 spans 15 amino acids. Germline-derived CDR1 and CDR2 are SGHDT and YYEEEE. The V and J ends lost 5 bases and 0 bases respectively, with 12 bases between them. The CDR3 DNA reads TGTGCCAGCAGGCTGGGGTTTGTCTCCTACAATGAGCAGTTCTTC. Protein: CASRLGFVSYNEQFF.

In this sample, this clone turned up once. This rearrangement joins TRBV4-1 to TRBJ2-4; D is ambiguous. Germline-derived CDR1 and CDR2 are MGHRA and YSYEKL. Trimming took 3 bases from V and 0 from J, leaving 9 bases between them. The CDR3 is made up of 15 amino acids. CDR3 sequence: CASSQVRLAKNIQYF. DNA for the CDR3: TGCGCCAGCAGCCAGGTCAGACTAGCCAAAAACATTCAGTACTTC.

This clone showed up just a few times. This same CDR3 is encoded by further DNA sequences in the sample. This chain joins TRBV18 and TRBJ2-6; D call uncertain. CDR3 length: 13 residues. The germline V and J ends were trimmed by 3 bases and 0 bases, with 0 bases remaining between them. Germline V gene sequence: CDR1 KGHSH, CDR2 LQKENI. The CDR3 sequence is CASSPSGANVLTF. The CDR3 coding sequence is TGTGCCAGCTCACCCTCTGGGGCCAACGTCCTGACTTTC. The whole variable domain, filled in from reference TRBV18 and TRBJ2-6, reads NAGVMQNPRHLVRRRGQEARLRCSPMKGHSHVYWYRQLPEEGLKFMVYLQKENIIDESGMPKERFSAEFPKEGPSILRIQQVVRGDSAAYFCASSPSGANVLTFGAGSRLTVL.

The chain recombines TRBV27 with TRBJ1-3; 8 bases agree with TRBD1. The CDR3 consists of 15 residues. The V gene end was trimmed by 6 bases and the J gene end by 2 bases; junction bases not matched to a gene: 6. Germline V gene data show CDR1 as MNHEY and CDR2 as SMNVEV (reference sequence). The CDR3 sequence: CASSATGGTGNTIYF. The CDR3 bases are TGTGCCAGCAGCGCCACAGGGGGAACTGGAAACACCATATATTTT.

This clone turned up a few times. The chain recombines TRBV29-1 with TRBJ1-2; no firm D call. The length of the CDR3 is 11 residues. Germline V gene lookup returns CDR1 SQVTM and CDR2 ANQGSEA. Trimming stripped 4 bases from V and 3 bases from J, with 6 bases between. This CDR3 reads CSVAEYYGYTF. The CDR3 DNA follows: TGCAGCGTTGCCGAATACTATGGCTACACCTTC.

This chain links TRBV25-1 with TRBJ1-1; D is ambiguous. Per the germline V gene, CDR1 is MGHDK and CDR2 is SYGVNS. Trimming shortened V by 5 bases and J by 0 bases, and 4 bases separated the two germline ends. CDR3 size: 12 residues. In DNA form, the CDR3 reads TGTGCCAGCAGTAGACTGAACACTGAAGCTTTCTTT. This codes for CASSRLNTEAFF. The variable domain in full, with the rest retrieved from reference TRBV25-1 and TRBJ1-1, is EADIYQTPRYLVIGTGKKITLECSQTMGHDKMYWYQQDPGMELHLIHYSYGVNSTEKGDLSSESTVSRIRTEHFPLTLESARPSHTSQYLCASSRLNTEAFFGQGTRLTVV.

The count of this clone is one. This chain connects TRBV5-1 to TRBJ1-4; D not resolved. CDR3 size: 16 residues. The V end was cut by 0 bases, the J end by 0 bases, with 9 bases between. Germline assignment: CDR1 SGHRS and CDR2 YFSETQ. The CDR3 region is CASSLAGRATNEKLFF. The CDR3 DNA reads as TGCGCCAGCAGCTTGGCCGGACGTGCAACTAATGAAAAACTGTTTTTT.

V gene TRBV7-7 combines with J gene TRBJ2-5; 7 bases agree with TRBD2. Trimming took 5 bases from V and 1 from J; bases not matched to a gene: 4. Germline V lookup: CDR1 SSHAT, CDR2 FNYEAQ (reference sequence). The CDR3 runs to 14 residues. The DNA of the CDR3 is TGTGCCAGCAGCAGCGGGACTACCCAAGAGACCCAGTACTTC. It is translated as CASSSGTTQETQYF.

The chain joins TRBV6-1 to TRBJ2-3; D call uncertain. The V gene lost 8 bases and the J gene lost 4 bases, with 7 bases spanning the gap. The germline V gene encodes CDR1 MNHNS and CDR2 SASEGT. The CDR3 spans 11 residues. In nucleotides, the CDR3 is TGTGCCAGCTCTCGGCCAGATACGCAGTATTTT. Translating gives CASSRPDTQYF.

The chain recombines TRBV7-8 with TRBJ1-2; D is unclear. The CDR3 has 14 residues. The germline CDR1 and CDR2 sequences are SGHVS and FQNEAQ. Trimming removed 5 bases from V and 9 bases from J, with 19 bases in between. CDR3 residues: CASSSSRWQWSYTF. In DNA, the CDR3 is TGTGCCAGCAGCAGTTCTCGGTGGCAGTGGAGCTACACCTTC.

About this clone itself: A much larger clone lies one base from this, so it may be a read error. The same CDR3 is also encoded by other DNA sequences in this sample. This sequence joins TRBV4-1 and TRBJ2-1, with unresolved D. The length of the CDR3 is 11 residues. V lost 1 base and J 7 bases, leaving 2 bases between the germline ends. Germline CDR1 MGHRA, CDR2 YSYEKL. The CDR3 coding sequence is TGCGCCAGCAGCCAAGTTAATGAGCAGTTCTTC. The encoded protein is CASSQVNEQFF.

The chain uses TRBV18 and TRBJ1-2; D remains ambiguous. Between the trimmed V and J ends, which lost 4 bases and 4 bases, there was a span of 7 bases. CDR3 length: 12 amino acids. Germline-derived CDR1 and CDR2 are KGHSH and LQKENI. The CDR3 here is CASSRFLYGYTF. For the CDR3, the DNA is TGTGCCAGCTCACGATTTCTCTATGGCTACACCTTC.

This clone was seen a handful of times. The rearrangement links TRBV9 to TRBJ1-3, with 7 bases matching TRBD1. The CDR3 is 15 residues long. The V segment lost 3 bases and the J segment 2 bases; nucleotides outside the gene matches: 5. Germline values: CDR1 SGDLS, CDR2 YYNGEE. The CDR3 DNA follows: TGTGCCAGCAGCGCGACAGGGTGGGCTGGAAACACCATATATTTT. Residues: CASSATGWAGNTIYF.

CDR3 residues: CASSRKDRSGDEQYF. The CDR3 DNA follows: TGCGCCAGCAGCCGAAAGGACAGGAGCGGTGACGAGCAGTACTTC. This chain uses TRBV4-1 with TRBJ2-7, with 7 bases lining up with TRBD1. The junction had 11 bases not matched to a gene; V was cut back by 4 bases and J by 5 bases. The CDR3 extends over 15 amino acids. Germline V gives CDR1 MGHRA, CDR2 YSYEKL.

V usage is TRBV28 and J usage is TRBJ2-7; D is unresolved. Germline CDR1 reads MDHEN; CDR2 reads SYDVKM. The CDR3 has 13 amino acids. V lost 6 bases, J lost 3 bases, and 12 bases lay in between. The CDR3 nucleotides are TGTGCCAGCAGGAGGACGACCCTCTACGAGCAGTACTTC. Residues: CASRRTTLYEQYF.

This clone was observed a few times. The V and J genes are TRBV9 and TRBJ2-1; TRBD2 aligns across 7 bases. Looked up from germline, CDR1 is SGDLS and CDR2 is YYNGEE. The J segment lost 6 bases and the V segment lost 0 bases, leaving 9 bases of the junction unmatched. The length of the CDR3 is 16 residues. The CDR3 region has the DNA TGTGCCAGCAGCGTAGGCGGGGGATTGGCTAGCAATGAGCAGTTCTTC. Its protein product is CASSVGGGLASNEQFF.

CDR3 in DNA: TGTGCCAGCAGCTCCCAGACAGGGTATCGCTCTGGGGCCAACGTCCTGACTTTC. The encoded protein is CASSSQTGYRSGANVLTF. The chain links TRBV7-3 to TRBJ2-6, with 7 bases fitting TRBD1. This CDR3 region has 18 residues. Germline V gene data show CDR1 as SGHTA and CDR2 as FQGTGA. The ends lost 4 bases at V and 0 bases at J; junction bases unmatched: 9. Full variable domain (remainder filled in from reference TRBV7-3 and TRBJ2-6): GAGVSQTPSNKVTEKGKYVELRCDPISGHTALYWYRQSLGQGPEFLIYFQGTGAADDSGLPNDRFFAVRPEGSVSTLKIQRTERGDSAVYLCASSSQTGYRSGANVLTFGAGSRLTVL.

The chain employs TRBV28 and TRBJ2-1; 11 bases are shared with TRBD2. The J segment lost 0 bases and the V segment lost 3 bases, leaving 10 bases of the junction unmatched. Germline V gene data show CDR1 as MDHEN and CDR2 as SYDVKM. There are 19 residues in the CDR3. The chain's CDR3 is CASSFWGTSGLGSYNEQFF. The CDR3 region has the DNA TGTGCCAGCAGTTTTTGGGGGACTAGCGGCCTGGGCTCCTACAATGAGCAGTTCTTC.